Presented here are 32 T cell receptor beta chains from one specimen sequenced in a study of blood T cell repertoires in COVID-19. Only in-frame clones appear in the TCRdb table, and some are missing; sequencing was by immunoSEQ multiplex PCR. The repertoire consists of about 240,000 clones, with approximately 86% occurring once and the leading ten covering 6% to 9%. Sequenced material: peripheral blood. The receptors were gathered from a man between 60 and 70 years old who had recovered from COVID-19.

This clone was seen a single time. The CDR3 nucleotides read TGTGCCAGCAGCTCCCCGACTAGCGGGGGAGGCAATGAGCAGTTCTTC. Amino acids: CASSSPTSGGGNEQFF. V gene TRBV5-4 combines with J gene TRBJ2-1, with 12 bases identical to TRBD2. The CDR3 runs 16 residues. Looked up from germline, CDR1 is SGHNT and CDR2 is YYREEE (reference sequence). J gave up 6 bases and V 3 bases, and 7 bases lay outside the gene matches.

Only a few counts were recorded for this clone. The chain is built from TRBV15 and TRBJ2-5; tentatively, D is TRBD1 (7 bases). The CDR3 runs to 13 residues. Germline-derived CDR1 and CDR2 are LNHNV and YYDKDF (reference sequence). The V gene lost 3 bases and the J gene lost 5 bases, with 10 bases spanning the gap. The DNA for the CDR3 is TGTGCCACCAGCAGGACAGGGAGGGAGACCCAGTACTTC. Protein sequence: CATSRTGRETQYF.

The chain recombines TRBV7-2 with TRBJ2-5, with 9 positions matching TRBD2. This CDR3 contains 16 residues. V lost 1 base to trimming and J lost 5 bases; unmatched junction nucleotides: 8. CDR1 SGHTA and CDR2 FQGNSA come from the germline V gene. The CDR3 here is CASSLGRLAGTETQYF. The CDR3 DNA sequence: TGTGCCAGCAGCTTAGGACGTCTAGCGGGGACCGAGACCCAGTACTTC.

The rearrangement links TRBV30 to TRBJ2-2; 7 bases agree with TRBD2. V was pared by 2 bases and J by 7 bases, with 7 bases of the junction left unmatched. The CDR3 has 14 amino acids. Germline V lookup: CDR1 GTSNPN, CDR2 SVGIG (reference sequence). CDR3 in DNA: TGTGCCTGGAGTTCGATTGGGAGGGACGGGGAGCTGTTTTTT. Amino acids: CAWSSIGRDGELFF.

The chain is built from TRBV4-2 and TRBJ2-1; 10 nucleotides align to TRBD1. V lost 2 bases and J lost 4; bases outside the gene matches: 2. The germline gives CDR1 LGHNA, CDR2 YNFKEQ. The CDR3 spans 15 residues. DNA for the CDR3: TGTGCCAGCAGCCAACGGGACAGGGGATACAATGAGCAGTTCTTC. Its translation is CASSQRDRGYNEQFF.

This chain connects TRBV6-5 to TRBJ2-7; D might be TRBD2 (5 bases). From germline, CDR1 is MNHEY and CDR2 SVGAGI. The CDR3 length is 12 residues. Trimming removed 5 bases at V and 3 bases at J, with 8 bases between. DNA for the CDR3: TGTGCCAGCAGTCCCCGGGGCTACGAGCAGTACTTC. Protein sequence: CASSPRGYEQYF.

The J gene is TRBJ2-1, the V gene TRBV5-1; a possible D gene is TRBD2 (5 bases). This CDR3 spans 14 amino acids. The germline gives CDR1 SGHRS, CDR2 YFSETQ. Trimming shortened V by 6 bases and J by 8 bases, and 18 bases separated the two germline ends. The CDR3 region has the DNA TGCGCCAGCAACTGGGGAGCGAGGCAGGATGAGCAGTTCTTC. Translated: CASNWGARQDEQFF. Using reference TRBV5-1 and TRBJ2-1 for the parts outside the CDR3, the full variable domain is KAGVTQTPRYLIKTRGQQVTLSCSPISGHRSVSWYQQTPGQGLQFLFEYFSETQRNKGNFPGRFSGRQFSNSRSEMNVSTLELGDSALYLCASNWGARQDEQFFGPGTRLTVL.

This chain uses TRBV7-2 with TRBJ1-5; D ambiguous. Trimming cost V 5 bases and J 1 base, with 21 bases left between them. The length of the CDR3 is 18 residues. Germline assignment: CDR1 SGHTA and CDR2 FQGNSA. This CDR3 reads CASSLGAGGIASNQPQHF. The CDR3 DNA reads as TGTGCCAGCAGCCTGGGCGCAGGCGGGATAGCGAGCAATCAGCCCCAGCATTTT. Drawing the rest from reference TRBV7-2 and TRBJ1-5, the complete variable domain is GAGVSQSPSNKVTEKGKDVELRCDPISGHTALYWYRQSLGQGLEFLIYFQGNSAPDKSGLPSDRFSAERTGGSVSTLTIQRTQQEDSAVYLCASSLGAGGIASNQPQHFGDGTRLSIL.

Only a few counts were recorded for this clone. J is TRBJ2-1 and V is TRBV19; the D gene is possibly TRBD1 (6 bases). CDR1 LNHDA and CDR2 SQIVND come from the germline V gene (reference sequence). The germline V and J ends were trimmed by 5 bases and 1 base, with 12 bases remaining between them. CDR3 length: 15 amino acids. CDR3: CASSYRVRSYNEQFF. CDR3 coding DNA: TGTGCCAGTAGTTACAGGGTGAGGTCCTACAATGAGCAGTTCTTC.

This chain connects TRBV20-1 to TRBJ2-3; D ambiguous. Germline CDR1 reads DFQATT; CDR2 reads SNEGSKA (reference sequence). Trimming cost V 7 bases and J 9 bases, with 11 bases left between them. This CDR3 region has 10 residues. This CDR3 is CSVEARTQYF. CDR3 coding DNA: TGCAGTGTAGAGGCGCGGACGCAGTATTTT.

J is TRBJ1-2 and V is TRBV12-3 or TRBV12-4; D is unresolved. Trimming left V 1 base short and J 8 bases short, with 11 bases between. The CDR3 sequence is 13 residues long. CDR3 region: CASSLDPRWGYTF. In DNA form, the CDR3 reads TGTGCCAGCAGTTTAGACCCCCGGTGGGGCTACACCTTC.

The rearrangement joins TRBV29-1 to TRBJ1-4, with 9 bases lining up with TRBD1. The V segment lost 5 bases and the J segment 8 bases; nucleotides outside the gene matches: 12. The CDR3 covers 15 residues. From germline, CDR1 is SQVTM and CDR2 ANQGSEA. The CDR3: CSVTTLYGTGEKLFF. DNA for the CDR3: TGCAGCGTTACGACCCTCTACGGGACAGGGGAAAAACTGTTTTTT.

This clone has a single count. The V call is TRBV28, the J call TRBJ2-3; 7 nucleotides align to TRBD2. CDR3 length equals 15 residues. From germline, CDR1 is MDHEN and CDR2 SYDVKM. Unmatched junction bases numbered 6, after V lost 5 bases and J lost 1 base. The DNA of the CDR3 is TGTGCCAGCAGTCGAACTAGCGAGGGCACAGATACGCAGTATTTT. This encodes CASSRTSEGTDTQYF.

Turning to this clone: This specimen includes other DNA sequences encoding the same CDR3. The chain recombines TRBV9 with TRBJ2-2, with TRBD2 identical over 9 bases. The CDR3 has 17 residues. The ends lost 0 bases at V and 3 bases at J; junction bases unmatched: 6. Germline assignment: CDR1 SGDLS and CDR2 YYNGEE. In DNA, the CDR3 is TGTGCCAGCAGCGTAGGGTTAGCGGGGGCTCACACCGGGGAGCTGTTTTTT. Its translation: CASSVGLAGAHTGELFF.

This chain connects TRBV7-6 to TRBJ1-6; D call uncertain. The germline CDR1 and CDR2 sequences are SGHVS and FNYEAQ. The ends were cut back, 5 bases at V and 0 bases at J, with 8 bases in the middle. This CDR3 is 15 amino acids long. The CDR3 here is CASSPQSSYNSPLHF. CDR3 DNA sequence: TGTGCCAGCAGCCCACAGAGCTCCTATAATTCACCCCTCCACTTT.

The gene calls are TRBV5-1 and TRBJ2-2, with 9 positions matching TRBD2. Germline CDR1 is SGHRS and CDR2 is YFSETQ. The trim removed 0 bases at V and 1 base at J, leaving 1 base unmatched. The length of the CDR3 is 16 residues. CDR3 loop: CASSLELAGNTGELFF. The CDR3 DNA reads TGCGCCAGCAGCTTGGAACTAGCGGGGAACACCGGGGAGCTGTTTTTT.

The chain joins TRBV3-1 (or the pseudogene TRBV3-2) to TRBJ2-7, with a possible D match to TRBD2 (6 bases). V lost 6 bases and J 1 base, leaving 13 bases between the germline ends. This CDR3 comprises 14 residues. Germline V lookup: CDR1 LGHDT, CDR2 YNNKEL (reference sequence). CDR3 residues: CASRKTGDSYEQYF. DNA of the CDR3: TGTGCCAGCAGAAAGACGGGGGATTCCTACGAGCAGTACTTC.

This clone was detected only once. The V and J genes are TRBV15 and TRBJ2-5; 9 bases fit TRBD2. CDR3 size: 14 residues. CDR1 and CDR2 from the germline V gene are LNHNV and YYDKDF (reference sequence). The V gene end was trimmed by 8 bases and the J gene end by 1 base; junction bases not matched to a gene: 5. The CDR3 bases are TGTGCCACCGCGGGCGGGGGGGTCCAAGAGACCCAGTACTTC. Translation gives CATAGGGVQETQYF.

This chain connects TRBV19 to TRBJ2-3; possible D gene TRBD1, 6 bases. V was trimmed by 8 bases and J by 2 bases, leaving 17 bases between them. Germline assignment: CDR1 LNHDA and CDR2 SQIVND (reference sequence). This CDR3 has 15 residues. The CDR3 nucleotides read TGTGCCAGTTCAGGGGCTAGCCTGTCCACAGATACGCAGTATTTT. Protein sequence: CASSGASLSTDTQYF.

This chain connects TRBV19 to TRBJ1-2, with TRBD1 identical over 9 bases. This CDR3 has 16 amino acids. V lost 7 bases, J lost 1 base, and 10 bases stayed unmatched. Germline V gene data show CDR1 as LNHDA and CDR2 as SQIVND (reference sequence). CDR3 residues: CASMERDRAFNYGYTF. The CDR3 nucleotides read TGTGCCAGTATGGAGAGGGACAGGGCGTTTAACTATGGCTACACCTTC.

The V gene is TRBV2, the J gene TRBJ2-5; maybe TRBD1 (5 bases). The CDR3 contains 11 residues. Trimming stripped 7 bases from V and 3 bases from J, with 6 bases between. Germline V gene lookup returns CDR1 SNHLY and CDR2 FYNNEI. The chain's CDR3 is CASKQEETQYF. The CDR3 nucleotides read TGTGCCAGCAAACAGGAAGAGACCCAGTACTTC.

The chain recombines TRBV9 with TRBJ1-4; TRBD1 might be the D (5 bases). V lost 0 bases and J lost 7, with 10 bases in between. In germline, CDR1 is SGDLS, CDR2 YYNGEE. The CDR3 sequence is 14 residues long. The CDR3 DNA follows: TGTGCCAGCAGCGTAGTGGGGCTCGGTGAAAAACTGTTTTTT. Encoded protein: CASSVVGLGEKLFF.

The genes are TRBV18 and TRBJ2-4; possible D gene TRBD1, 6 bases. CDR1 and CDR2 from the germline V gene are KGHSH and LQKENI. Trimming removed 2 bases at V and 7 bases at J, with 9 bases between. CDR3 length equals 13 residues. This CDR3 reads CASSPGQQNIQYF. The DNA of the CDR3 is TGTGCCAGCTCACCAGGACAGCAGAACATTCAGTACTTC. The full variable domain, rest sourced from reference TRBV18 and TRBJ2-4, is NAGVMQNPRHLVRRRGQEARLRCSPMKGHSHVYWYRQLPEEGLKFMVYLQKENIIDESGMPKERFSAEFPKEGPSILRIQQVVRGDSAAYFCASSPGQQNIQYFGAGTRLSVL.

In regard to this clone: This sample includes further DNA sequences coding for the same CDR3. J is TRBJ1-2 and V is TRBV5-1; no definite D call. Per germline, CDR1 SGHRS and CDR2 YFSETQ. There are 13 residues in the CDR3. Trimming shortened V by 0 bases and J by 4 bases, and 7 bases separated the two germline ends. The CDR3 region has the DNA TGCGCCAGCAGCTTGGGGGGAGGCTATGGCTACACCTTC. This codes for CASSLGGGYGYTF.

The chain employs TRBV28 and TRBJ1-1; 9 bases align to TRBD1. Germline V gene lookup returns CDR1 MDHEN and CDR2 SYDVKM. The CDR3 has 13 residues. Trimming at V came to 6 bases and at J to 8 bases, leaving 7 bases not matched to a gene. The CDR3 DNA follows: TGTGCCAGCAGACTATGGGACAGGGAGGAAGCTTTCTTT. This codes for CASRLWDREEAFF.

The chain is built from TRBV30 and TRBJ2-6; weak D call: TRBD1 (7 bases). The V end lost 3 bases, the J end lost 0 bases, and 18 bases lay between the germline ends. The CDR3 length is 18 residues. Germline V gives CDR1 GTSNPN, CDR2 SVGIG (reference sequence). This CDR3 is CAWRGAGQFFSGANVLTF. The CDR3, as DNA: TGTGCCTGGAGGGGGGCGGGACAGTTTTTCTCTGGGGCCAACGTCCTGACTTTC.

The chain combines TRBV6-5 with TRBJ1-2, with 7 bases matching TRBD1. The CDR3 is made up of 15 amino acids. The germline V gene encodes CDR1 MNHEY and CDR2 SVGAGI. The trim removed 0 bases at V and 4 bases at J, leaving 5 bases unmatched. CDR3 sequence reads: CASSYSNRGTYGYTF. CDR3 coding DNA: TGTGCCAGCAGTTACTCAAACAGGGGTACCTATGGCTACACCTTC.

This chain links TRBV3-1 (or the pseudogene TRBV3-2) with TRBJ2-2; 8 bases line up with TRBD2. CDR1 and CDR2 from the germline V gene are LGHDT and YNNKEL (reference sequence). The CDR3 runs 13 residues. The trim removed 6 bases at V and 7 bases at J, leaving 4 bases unmatched. CDR3 nucleotide sequence: TGTGCCAGCAGGTACGGGACTAGCGGGGAGCTGTTTTTT. Translating it yields CASRYGTSGELFF.

This clone has only a few counts. The chain employs TRBV6-1 and TRBJ1-1; tentatively, D is TRBD1 (5 bases). The germline V gene has CDR1 MNHNS and CDR2 SASEGT. The CDR3 has 15 residues. V dropped 2 bases and J dropped 4 bases, with 14 bases sitting between them. The CDR3 region is CASSEIRRGSTEAFF. CDR3 in DNA: TGTGCCAGCAGTGAAATCAGGCGGGGGAGCACTGAAGCTTTCTTT.

CDR3 protein: CSASRRLYGYTF. CDR3 bases: TGCAGTGCTAGTCGGAGATTGTATGGCTACACCTTC. V is TRBV20-1 and J is TRBJ1-2; the D is unclear. Germline lookup yields CDR1 DFQATT and CDR2 SNEGSKA (reference sequence). With 3 bases removed from V and 5 bases from J, the gap between germline ends came to 10 bases. This CDR3 is built from 12 residues.

This clone was counted only a few times. This sequence joins TRBV10-3 and TRBJ2-7; the D gene is possibly TRBD1 (5 bases). CDR1 and CDR2 (germline): ENHRY, SYGVKD. There are 13 residues in the CDR3. The V end lost 5 bases, the J end lost 3 bases, and 11 bases lay between the germline ends. CDR3 amino acids: CAISPATDYEQYF. CDR3 sequence (DNA): TGTGCCATCAGTCCCGCGACAGACTACGAGCAGTACTTC.

The V gene is TRBV4-2, the J gene TRBJ1-2; 7 bases fit TRBD1. This CDR3 contains 16 residues. Germline V gives CDR1 LGHNA, CDR2 YNFKEQ. Trimming removed 3 bases from V and 4 bases from J; junction bases left unmatched: 11. The CDR3 bases are TGTGCCAGCAGCCAGGACCTCAGGGGGTACCTCTATGGCTACACCTTC. Amino acids: CASSQDLRGYLYGYTF.